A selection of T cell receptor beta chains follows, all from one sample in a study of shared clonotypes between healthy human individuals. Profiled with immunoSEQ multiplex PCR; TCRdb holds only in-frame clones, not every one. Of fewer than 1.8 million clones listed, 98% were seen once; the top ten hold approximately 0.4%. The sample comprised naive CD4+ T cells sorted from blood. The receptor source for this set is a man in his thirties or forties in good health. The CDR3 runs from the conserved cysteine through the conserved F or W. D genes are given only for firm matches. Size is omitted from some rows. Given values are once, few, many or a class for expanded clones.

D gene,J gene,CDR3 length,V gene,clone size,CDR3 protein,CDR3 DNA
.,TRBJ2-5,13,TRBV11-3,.,CASSPPNGETQYF,TGTGCCAGCAGCCCCCCCAATGGAGAGACCCAGTACTTC
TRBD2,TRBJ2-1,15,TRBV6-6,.,CASSPGRVFVNEQFF,TGTGCCAGCAGCCCCGGGAGGGTATTCGTCAATGAGCAGTTCTTC
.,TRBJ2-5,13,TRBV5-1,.,CASSPGTRETQYF,TGCGCCAGCAGCCCGGGGACACGGGAGACCCAGTACTTC
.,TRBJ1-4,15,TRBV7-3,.,CASSLDLGRDEKLFF,TGTGCCAGCAGCTTAGATCTAGGACGGGATGAAAAACTGTTTTTT
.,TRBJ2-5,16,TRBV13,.,CASSLGASGGGETQYF,TGTGCCAGCAGCTTAGGGGCCAGCGGAGGCGGAGAGACCCAGTACTTC
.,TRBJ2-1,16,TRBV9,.,CASSVGGSGFMNEQFF,TGTGCCAGCAGCGTAGGCGGCTCGGGATTTATGAATGAGCAGTTCTTC
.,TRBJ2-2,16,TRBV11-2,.,CASSLAGRGDTGELFF,TGTGCCAGCAGCTTGGCCGGGAGAGGGGACACCGGGGAGCTGTTTTTT
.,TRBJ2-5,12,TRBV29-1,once,CSVRVGPETQYF,TGCAGCGTGAGAGTGGGGCCCGAGACCCAGTACTTC
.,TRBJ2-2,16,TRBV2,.,CASTRRGREDTGELFF,TGTGCCAGCACCCGGAGGGGCAGGGAGGACACCGGGGAGCTGTTTTTT
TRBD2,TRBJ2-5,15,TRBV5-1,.,CASSSGLVAQETQYF,TGCGCCAGCAGCTCGGGACTAGTCGCTCAAGAGACCCAGTACTTC
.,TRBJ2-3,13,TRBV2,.,CASSEVGADTQYF,TGTGCCAGCAGTGAAGTCGGGGCAGATACGCAGTATTTT
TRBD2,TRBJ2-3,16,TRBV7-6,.,CASSLTSGSWPDTQYF,TGTGCCAGCAGCCTTACTAGCGGGTCCTGGCCAGATACGCAGTATTTT
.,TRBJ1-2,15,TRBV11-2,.,CASSSPRDTNYGYTF,TGTGCCAGCAGCTCCCCACGGGACACTAACTATGGCTACACCTTC
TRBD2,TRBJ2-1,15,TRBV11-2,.,CASSLTSGIYNEQFF,TGTGCCAGCAGCTTAACTAGCGGAATCTACAATGAGCAGTTCTTC
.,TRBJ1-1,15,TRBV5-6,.,CASSLVTSQQAKAFF,TGTGCCAGCAGCTTGGTTACGAGTCAGCAGGCGAAAGCTTTCTTT
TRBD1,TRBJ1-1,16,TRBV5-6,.,CASSLFDRAMNTEAFF,TGTGCCAGCAGCTTGTTCGACAGGGCTATGAACACTGAAGCTTTCTTT
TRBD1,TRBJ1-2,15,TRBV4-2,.,CASSPRDRGNYGYTF,TGTGCCAGCAGCCCCCGGGACAGGGGGAATTATGGCTACACCTTC
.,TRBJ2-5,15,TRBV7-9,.,CASSLGSMVKETQYF,TGTGCCAGCAGCTTAGGTTCAATGGTAAAAGAGACCCAGTACTTC
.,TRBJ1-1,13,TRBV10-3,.,CAISGPGNTEAFF,TGTGCCATCAGTGGGCCCGGTAACACTGAAGCTTTCTTT
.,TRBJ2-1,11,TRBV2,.,CASSSLNEQFF,TGTGCCAGCAGCTCGCTCAATGAGCAGTTCTTC
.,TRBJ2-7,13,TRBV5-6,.,CASSPGPLYEQYF,TGTGCCAGCAGCCCCGGACCGCTCTACGAGCAGTACTTC
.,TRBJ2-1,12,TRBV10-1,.,CASSDPGTEQFF,TGCGCCAGCAGTGACCCCGGCACTGAGCAGTTCTTC
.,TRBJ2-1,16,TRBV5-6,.,CASSPGGGSAYNEQFF,TGTGCCAGCAGCCCGGGTGGGGGTAGCGCCTACAATGAGCAGTTCTTC
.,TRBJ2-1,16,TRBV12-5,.,CASANVVLASYNEQFF,TGTGCTAGTGCTAATGTAGTTCTAGCATCCTACAATGAGCAGTTCTTC
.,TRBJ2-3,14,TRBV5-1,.,CASSLAANTDTQYF,TGCGCCAGCAGCTTGGCCGCTAACACAGATACGCAGTATTTT
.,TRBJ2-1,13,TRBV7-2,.,CASSFSGRTEQFF,TGTGCCAGCAGCTTTAGTGGCAGAACCGAGCAGTTCTTC
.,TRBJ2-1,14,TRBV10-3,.,CAISDRRQLNEQFF,TGTGCCATCAGTGATCGGCGTCAGCTCAATGAGCAGTTCTTC
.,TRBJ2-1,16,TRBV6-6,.,CASSSDRDWARNEQFF,TGTGCCAGCAGTTCCGACAGGGACTGGGCGAGAAATGAGCAGTTCTTC
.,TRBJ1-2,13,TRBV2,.,CASSDWGSNGYTF,TGTGCCAGCAGTGACTGGGGGTCGAATGGCTACACCTTC
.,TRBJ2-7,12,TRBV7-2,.,CASGAGRYEQYF,TGTGCCAGCGGGGCAGGGCGCTACGAGCAGTACTTC
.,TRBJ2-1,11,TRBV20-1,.,CSARASDEQFF,TGCAGTGCTAGAGCCAGTGATGAGCAGTTCTTC
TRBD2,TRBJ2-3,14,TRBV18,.,CASSPIVAGDTQYF,TGTGCCAGCTCACCGATTGTAGCGGGAGATACGCAGTATTTT
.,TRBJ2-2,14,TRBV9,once,CASSGLANTGELFF,TGTGCCAGCAGCGGGCTCGCGAACACCGGGGAGCTGTTTTTT
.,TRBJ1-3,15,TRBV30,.,CAWSSGPISGNTIYF,TGTGCCTGGAGCTCGGGACCGATCTCTGGAAACACCATATATTTT
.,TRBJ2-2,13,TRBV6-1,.,CASSDPNTGELFF,TGTGCCAGCAGTGACCCGAACACCGGGGAGCTGTTTTTT
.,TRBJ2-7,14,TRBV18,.,CASSPLDAGYEQYF,TGTGCCAGCTCACCACTGGACGCGGGCTACGAGCAGTACTTC
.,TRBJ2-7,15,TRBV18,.,CASSPDGNRNYEQYF,TGTGCCAGCTCACCAGATGGTAACAGAAACTACGAGCAGTACTTC
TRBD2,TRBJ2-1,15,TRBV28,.,CASSLLAGGHNEQFF,TGTGCCAGCAGTTTATTAGCGGGAGGTCACAATGAGCAGTTCTTC
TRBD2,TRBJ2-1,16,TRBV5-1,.,CASSSWWGLAGDEQFF,TGCGCCAGCAGCTCCTGGTGGGGACTAGCGGGGGATGAGCAGTTCTTC
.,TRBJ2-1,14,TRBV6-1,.,CASRLEGSYNEQFF,TGTGCCAGCCGGCTCGAAGGGTCCTACAATGAGCAGTTCTTC
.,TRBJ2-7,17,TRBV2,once,CASSEGFYGGVSYEQYF,TGTGCCAGCAGTGAGGGATTTTACGGCGGGGTATCCTACGAGCAGTACTTC
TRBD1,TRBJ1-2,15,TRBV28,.,CASKSPRDSNYGYTF,TGTGCCAGCAAATCCCCCCGGGACAGCAACTATGGCTACACCTTC
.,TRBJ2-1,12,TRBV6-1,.,CASSESWGLQFF,TGTGCCAGCAGTGAAAGTTGGGGGCTGCAGTTCTTC
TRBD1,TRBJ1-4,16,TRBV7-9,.,CASRTIGTGVTEKLFF,TGTGCCAGCAGAACCATTGGGACAGGGGTTACTGAAAAACTGTTTTTT
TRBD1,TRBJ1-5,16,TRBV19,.,CASSGPRTGPNQPQHF,TGTGCCAGTAGTGGGCCTCGGACAGGGCCAAATCAGCCCCAGCATTTT
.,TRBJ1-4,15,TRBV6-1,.,CASSEIDRLNEKLFF,TGTGCCAGCAGTGAAATCGACAGGCTTAATGAAAAACTGTTTTTT
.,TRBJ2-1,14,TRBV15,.,CATTVGGRNNEQFF,TGTGCCACCACGGTCGGGGGGCGGAACAATGAGCAGTTCTTC
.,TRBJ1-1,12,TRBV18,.,CASSRGTDEAFF,TGTGCCAGCTCACGTGGGACGGACGAAGCTTTCTTT
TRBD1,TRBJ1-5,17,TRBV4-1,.,CASSQDGTGGFRQPQHF,TGCGCCAGCAGCCAAGACGGGACAGGGGGCTTCCGACAGCCCCAGCATTTT
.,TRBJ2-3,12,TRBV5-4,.,CASSLPSDTQYF,TGTGCCAGCAGCTTACCGTCAGATACGCAGTATTTT
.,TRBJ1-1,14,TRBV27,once,CASSPNQGGAEAFF,TGTGCCAGCAGTCCGAATCAGGGAGGCGCTGAAGCTTTCTTT
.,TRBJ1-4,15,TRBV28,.,CASSLTGATNEKLFF,TGTGCCAGCAGTTTAACGGGAGCAACTAATGAAAAACTGTTTTTT
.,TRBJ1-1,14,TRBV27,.,CASSLSGVKTEAFF,TGTGCCAGCAGTTTATCTGGGGTTAAGACTGAAGCTTTCTTT
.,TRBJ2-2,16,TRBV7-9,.,CASSLARGVNTGELFF,TGTGCCAGCAGCTTAGCCCGAGGGGTGAACACCGGGGAGCTGTTTTTT